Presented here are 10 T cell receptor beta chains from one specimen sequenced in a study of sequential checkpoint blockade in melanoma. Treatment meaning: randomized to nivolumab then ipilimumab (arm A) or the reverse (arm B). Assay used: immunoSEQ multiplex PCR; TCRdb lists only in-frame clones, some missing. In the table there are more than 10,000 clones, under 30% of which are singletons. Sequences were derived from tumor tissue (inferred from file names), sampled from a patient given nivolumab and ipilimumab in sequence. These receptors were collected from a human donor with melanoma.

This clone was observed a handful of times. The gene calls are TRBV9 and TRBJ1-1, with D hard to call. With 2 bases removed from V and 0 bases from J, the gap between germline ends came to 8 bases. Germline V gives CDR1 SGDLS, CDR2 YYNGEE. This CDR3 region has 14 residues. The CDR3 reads CASSVGSVNTEAFF. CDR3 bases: TGTGCCAGCAGCGTCGGCAGTGTGAACACTGAAGCTTTCTTT.

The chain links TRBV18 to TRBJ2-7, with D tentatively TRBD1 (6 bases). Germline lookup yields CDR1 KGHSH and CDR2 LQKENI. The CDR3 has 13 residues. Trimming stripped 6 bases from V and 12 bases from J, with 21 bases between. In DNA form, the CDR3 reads TGTGCCAGCTCCCAAGGGGGACCGGAGGTTTGGTACTTC. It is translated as CASSQGGPEVWYF. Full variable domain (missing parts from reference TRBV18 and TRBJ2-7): NAGVMQNPRHLVRRRGQEARLRCSPMKGHSHVYWYRQLPEEGLKFMVYLQKENIIDESGMPKERFSAEFPKEGPSILRIQQVVRGDSAAYFCASSQGGPEVWYFGPGTRLTVT.

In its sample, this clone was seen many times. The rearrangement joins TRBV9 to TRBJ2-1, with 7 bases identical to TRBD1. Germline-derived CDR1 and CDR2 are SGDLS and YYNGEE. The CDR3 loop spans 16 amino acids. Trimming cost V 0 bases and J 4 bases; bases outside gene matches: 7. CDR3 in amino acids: CASSVVSVGQYNEQFF. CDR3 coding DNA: TGTGCCAGCAGCGTAGTTTCCGTGGGACAGTACAATGAGCAGTTCTTC. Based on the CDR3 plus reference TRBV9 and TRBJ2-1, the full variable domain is DSGVTQTPKHLITATGQRVTLRCSPRSGDLSVYWYQQSLDQGLQFLIQYYNGEERAKGNILERFSAQQFPDLHSELNLSSLELGDSALYFCASSVVSVGQYNEQFFGPGTRLTVL.

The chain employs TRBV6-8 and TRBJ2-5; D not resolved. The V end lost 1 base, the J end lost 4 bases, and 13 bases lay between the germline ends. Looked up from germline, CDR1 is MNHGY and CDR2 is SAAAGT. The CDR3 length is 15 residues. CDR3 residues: CASSYLETFLETQYF. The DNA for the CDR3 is TGTGCCAGCAGTTACTTAGAGACATTTCTAGAGACCCAGTACTTC.

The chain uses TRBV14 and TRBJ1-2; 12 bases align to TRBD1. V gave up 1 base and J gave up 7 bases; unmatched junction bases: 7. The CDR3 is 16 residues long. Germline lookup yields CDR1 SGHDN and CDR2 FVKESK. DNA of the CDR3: TGTGCCAGCAGCCAAGGGGGGACAGGGGGCTTCAGTGGCTACACCTTC. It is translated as CASSQGGTGGFSGYTF.

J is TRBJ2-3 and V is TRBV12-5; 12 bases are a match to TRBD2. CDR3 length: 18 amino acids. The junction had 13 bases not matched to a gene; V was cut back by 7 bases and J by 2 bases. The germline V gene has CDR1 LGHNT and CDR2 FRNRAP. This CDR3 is CASAPPPTSGGFTDTQYF. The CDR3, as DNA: TGTGCTAGTGCCCCCCCGCCCACTAGCGGGGGGTTCACAGATACGCAGTATTTT.

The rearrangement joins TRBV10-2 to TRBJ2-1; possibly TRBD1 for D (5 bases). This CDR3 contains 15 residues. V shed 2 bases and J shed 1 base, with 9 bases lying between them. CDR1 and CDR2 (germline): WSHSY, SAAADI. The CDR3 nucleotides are TGCGCCAGCAGTGAGGCCAGGGCGTCCTACAATGAGCAGTTCTTC. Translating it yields CASSEARASYNEQFF.

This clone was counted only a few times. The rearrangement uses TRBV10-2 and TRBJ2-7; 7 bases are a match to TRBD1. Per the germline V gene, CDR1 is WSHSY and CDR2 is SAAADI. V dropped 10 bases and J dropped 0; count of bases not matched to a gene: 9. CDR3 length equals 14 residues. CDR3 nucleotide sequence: TGCGCCACCGCGGACGGGACAGCCTCCTACGAGCAGTACTTC. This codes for CATADGTASYEQYF.

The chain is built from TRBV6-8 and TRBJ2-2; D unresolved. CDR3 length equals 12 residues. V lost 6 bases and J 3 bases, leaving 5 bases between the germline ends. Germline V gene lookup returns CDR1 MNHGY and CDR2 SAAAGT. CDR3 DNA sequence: TGTGCCAGCAGAGATGACACCGGGGAGCTGTTTTTT. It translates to CASRDDTGELFF.

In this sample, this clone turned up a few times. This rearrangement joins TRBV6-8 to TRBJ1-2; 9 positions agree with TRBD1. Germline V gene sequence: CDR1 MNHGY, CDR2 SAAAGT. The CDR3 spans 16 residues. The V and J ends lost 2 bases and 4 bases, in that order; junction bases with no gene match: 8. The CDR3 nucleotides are TGTGCCAGCAGTTACCTCCGAACAGGGGGCGGCTATGGCTACACCTTC. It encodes CASSYLRTGGGYGYTF.